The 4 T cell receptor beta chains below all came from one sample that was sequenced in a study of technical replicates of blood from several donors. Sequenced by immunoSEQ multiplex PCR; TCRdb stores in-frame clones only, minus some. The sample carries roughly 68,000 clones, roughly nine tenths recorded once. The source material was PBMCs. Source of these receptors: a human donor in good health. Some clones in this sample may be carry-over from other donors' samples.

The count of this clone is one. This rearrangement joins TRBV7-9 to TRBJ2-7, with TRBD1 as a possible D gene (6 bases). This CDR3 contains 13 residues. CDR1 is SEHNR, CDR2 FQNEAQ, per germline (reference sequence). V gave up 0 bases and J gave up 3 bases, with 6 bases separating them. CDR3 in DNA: TGTGCCAGCAGCTTAGCAGGGGGCTACGAGCAGTACTTC. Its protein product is CASSLAGGYEQYF.

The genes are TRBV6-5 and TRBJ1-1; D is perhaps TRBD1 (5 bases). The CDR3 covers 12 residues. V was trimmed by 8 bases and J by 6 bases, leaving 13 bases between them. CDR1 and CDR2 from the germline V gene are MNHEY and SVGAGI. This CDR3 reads CASGRGRSEAFF. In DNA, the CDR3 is TGTGCCAGCGGAAGGGGTCGGTCTGAAGCTTTCTTT.

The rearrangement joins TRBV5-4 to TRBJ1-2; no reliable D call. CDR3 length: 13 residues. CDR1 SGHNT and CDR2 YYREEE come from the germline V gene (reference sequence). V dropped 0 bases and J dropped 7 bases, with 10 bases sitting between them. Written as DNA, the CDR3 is TGTGCCAGCAGCTTGGAGGAGCTTCGTGGCTACACCTTC. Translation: CASSLEELRGYTF.

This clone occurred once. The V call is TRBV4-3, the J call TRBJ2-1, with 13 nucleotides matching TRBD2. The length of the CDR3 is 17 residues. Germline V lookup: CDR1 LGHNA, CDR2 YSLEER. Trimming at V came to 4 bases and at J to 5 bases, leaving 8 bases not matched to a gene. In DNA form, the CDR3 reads TGCGCCAGCAGCCTCGACCCGGGACTAGCGGGGAACAATGAGCAGTTCTTC. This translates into CASSLDPGLAGNNEQFF.